What follows is one T cell receptor beta chain and its context. Its antigen is unidentified. PCR employed 60 Vbeta and 13 Jbeta primers. The assay was immunoSEQ multiplex PCR, and TCRdb's table has in-frame clones only and misses some. The data hold over 90,000 clones, with 60% to 85% observed a single time. These data belong to a study of cytomegalovirus exposure and HLA in healthy donors. The study's findings and limits: Cytomegalovirus-associated TCR beta chains were listed, numbering 150 to 200.

V lost 4 bases to trimming and J lost 9 bases; unmatched junction nucleotides: 15. The CDR3 spans 16 residues. Germline V gene sequence: CDR1 MNHNS, CDR2 SASEGT. This receptor was identified in a man between 50 and 59 years old in good health and CMV-seropositive. V gene TRBV6-1 combines with J gene TRBJ2-1, with 7 positions matching TRBD1. Input material: PBMCs. The CDR3 DNA follows: TGTGCCAGCAGTGCTAGTACAGGGGTCACCAGGGGTGAGCAGTTCTTC. This gives the protein CASSASTGVTRGEQFF.